This T cell receptor beta chain was sequenced during a study of stem cell transplantation in POMP-related autoinflammatory disease. Study-level information: CD8+ T cells were low and CD4+ cells naive-skewed before transplant. General study points: Patients with PRAID showed a restricted number of unique TRB V-J gene pairings. In patients with PRAID, every analyzed T-cell subset tended to show lower diversity and higher clonality.

Only in-frame clones appear in the TCRdb table, and some are missing; sequencing was by immunoSEQ multiplex PCR. The profile covers some 70,000 clones, with just over 90% appearing a single time and 0.6% to 0.8% taken by the ten largest. Points on this clone: Its antigen is currently unknown.

The sample consisted of CD4+ T cells from PBMCs, taken after stem cell transplantation. This clonotype was obtained from a human patient with POMP-related autoinflammation and immune dysregulation (PRAID). Part of the T cell pool may stem from the graft donor.

The CDR3 DNA follows: TGTGCCAGCAGTCAGGTTCTACGGGGCCTCTACGAGCAGTACTTC. Amino acid sequence: CASSQVLRGLYEQYF. The chain recombines TRBV6-5 with TRBJ2-7; either TRBD1 or TRBD2 may fit D (5 bases each). V was trimmed by 5 bases and J by 3 bases, leaving 17 bases between them. Germline V gene data show CDR1 as MNHEY and CDR2 as SVGAGI. CDR3 length: 15 amino acids.